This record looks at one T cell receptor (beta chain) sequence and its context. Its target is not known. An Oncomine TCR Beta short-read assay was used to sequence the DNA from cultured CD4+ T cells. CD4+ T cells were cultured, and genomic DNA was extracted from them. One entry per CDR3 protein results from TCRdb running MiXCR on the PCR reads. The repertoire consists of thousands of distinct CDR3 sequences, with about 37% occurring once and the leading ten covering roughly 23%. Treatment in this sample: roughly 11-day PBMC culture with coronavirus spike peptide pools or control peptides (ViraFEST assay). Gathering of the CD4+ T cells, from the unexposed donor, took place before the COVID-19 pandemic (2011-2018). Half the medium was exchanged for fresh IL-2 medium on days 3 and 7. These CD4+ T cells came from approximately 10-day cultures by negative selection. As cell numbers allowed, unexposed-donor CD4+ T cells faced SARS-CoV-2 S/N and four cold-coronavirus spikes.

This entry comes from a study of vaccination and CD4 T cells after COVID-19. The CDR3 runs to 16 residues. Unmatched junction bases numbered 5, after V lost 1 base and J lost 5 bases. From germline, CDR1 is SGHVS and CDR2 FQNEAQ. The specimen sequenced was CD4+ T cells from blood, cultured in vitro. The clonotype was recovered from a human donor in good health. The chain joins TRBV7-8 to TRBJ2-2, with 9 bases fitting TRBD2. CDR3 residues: CASSLVGTSLTGELFF. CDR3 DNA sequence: TGTGCCAGCAGCTTAGTGGGGACTAGCCTAACCGGGGAGCTGTTTTTT.